The rows below give T cell receptor beta chains drawn from one sample of a study of blood T cell repertoires in COVID-19. The table came from immunoSEQ multiplex PCR; TCRdb's copy has only in-frame clones and leaves some out. This sample carries 300,000 to 350,000 clones, just under 90% of them seen once, and the ten largest clones take roughly a tenth. The source material was PBMCs or T cells enriched from blood (not recorded which). The origin of the receptors is a woman aged 25 to 39 who had recovered from COVID-19. Both conserved end residues are part of each CDR3. The D gene is left open where the match is weak. Size tells how often a clone was seen (once, few, many) or the class of an expanded clone, and some rows leave it out.

v_call	d_call	j_call	clone_size	cdr3_aa	cdr3_nt
TRBV5-4	.	TRBJ1-1	.	CASSLSTEGDTEAFF	TGTGCCAGCAGCTTGTCGACCGAAGGGGACACTGAAGCTTTCTTT
TRBV13	.	TRBJ1-3	.	CASSPEGNTIYF	TGTGCCAGCAGCCCCGAGGGAAACACCATATATTTT
TRBV5-4	TRBD1	TRBJ2-5	.	CASSLHRGQETQYF	TGTGCCAGCAGCCTACACAGGGGCCAAGAGACCCAGTACTTC
TRBV6-5	.	TRBJ2-7	.	CASSYSGTVAYEQYF	TGTGCCAGCAGTTACTCTGGGACTGTGGCCTACGAGCAGTACTTC
TRBV19	.	TRBJ1-5	.	CASSIVGLGLEGNQPQHF	TGTGCCAGTAGTATAGTTGGCCTGGGACTTGAGGGCAATCAGCCCCAGCATTTT
TRBV6-1	.	TRBJ1-3	.	CASSEGRTYPGNTIYF	TGTGCCAGCAGTGAAGGAAGAACTTATCCTGGAAACACCATATATTTT
TRBV28	.	TRBJ1-3	.	CASSPEGLYSGNTIYF	TGTGCCAGCAGCCCCGAAGGACTGTACTCTGGAAACACCATATATTTT
TRBV18	TRBD2	TRBJ2-5	.	CASSPPRLAGGETQYF	TGTGCCAGCTCACCACCGCGACTAGCGGGAGGAGAGACCCAGTACTTC
TRBV3-1/TRBV3-2	.	TRBJ1-3	.	CASSLTVSGNTIYF	TGTGCCAGCAGCCTAACAGTCTCTGGAAACACCATATATTTT
TRBV7-8	.	TRBJ2-7	once	CASNIQGIAYEQYF	TGTGCCAGCAACATCCAGGGGATCGCCTACGAGCAGTACTTC
TRBV18	.	TRBJ1-1	.	CASSPPSVNTEAFF	TGTGCCAGCTCACCACCGAGTGTGAACACTGAAGCTTTCTTT
TRBV5-5	.	TRBJ1-1	.	CASSFDSMNTEAFF	TGTGCCAGCAGCTTTGACAGTATGAACACTGAAGCTTTCTTT
TRBV7-2	.	TRBJ2-3	.	CASSTGFTDTQYF	TGTGCCAGCAGCACGGGATTCACAGATACGCAGTATTTT
TRBV11-2	.	TRBJ2-1	.	CASSLESSNEQFF	TGTGCCAGCAGCTTAGAGAGCTCGAATGAGCAGTTCTTC
TRBV7-2	TRBD1	TRBJ1-2	.	CASSTHRGQGYTF	TGTGCCAGCAGCACTCACAGGGGGCAGGGCTACACCTTC
TRBV7-2	.	TRBJ2-5	.	CASSFSVRETQYF	TGTGCCAGCAGCTTTAGTGTCCGGGAGACCCAGTACTTC
TRBV30	TRBD2	TRBJ2-7	once	CAWTSGRAIEQYF	TGTGCCTGGACTAGCGGGAGGGCGATCGAGCAGTACTTC
TRBV27	.	TRBJ1-1	.	CASSPNPMDTNTEAFF	TGTGCCAGCAGTCCCAACCCGATGGACACCAACACTGAAGCTTTCTTT
TRBV3-1/TRBV3-2	TRBD2	TRBJ2-1	.	CASSQGAWGERGGNEQFF	TGTGCCAGCAGCCAAGGGGCCTGGGGCGAGCGGGGTGGCAATGAGCAGTTCTTC
TRBV27	.	TRBJ1-2	few	CASRTNYGYTF	TGTGCCAGCAGGACAAACTATGGCTACACCTTC
TRBV10-2	.	TRBJ1-2	.	CASRDRRLTANYGYTF	TGCGCCAGCAGAGATAGACGATTGACAGCTAACTATGGCTACACCTTC
TRBV5-1	.	TRBJ2-3	.	CASSLAPMRDTDTQYF	TGCGCCAGCAGCTTGGCCCCCATGCGGGACACAGATACGCAGTATTTT
TRBV4-1	.	TRBJ2-1	.	CASSQDAGRRYNEQFF	TGCGCCAGCAGCCAAGATGCGGGTAGGAGGTACAATGAGCAGTTCTTC
TRBV12-3/TRBV12-4	.	TRBJ1-1	.	CASSEQVNTEAFF	TGTGCCAGCAGTGAACAGGTGAACACTGAAGCTTTCTTT
TRBV9	TRBD1	TRBJ1-1	once	CASSKQGQGAPEAFF	TGTGCCAGCAGCAAGCAAGGACAGGGGGCACCTGAAGCTTTCTTT
TRBV19	TRBD1	TRBJ1-2	.	CASGDRDGRSGYTF	TGTGCCAGTGGGGACAGGGATGGTAGGTCTGGCTACACCTTC
TRBV5-4	TRBD2	TRBJ2-5	.	CASSMTGTSRETQYF	TGTGCCAGCAGCATGACCGGGACTAGCAGAGAGACCCAGTACTTC
TRBV5-5	TRBD1	TRBJ1-5	.	CASSSGQRGQPQHF	TGTGCCAGCAGCTCGGGACAGAGGGGTCAGCCCCAGCATTTT
TRBV4-1	.	TRBJ1-5	.	CASSQGAGSNQPQHF	TGCGCCAGCAGCCAAGGCGCGGGGAGCAATCAGCCCCAGCATTTT
TRBV6-2/TRBV6-3	TRBD1	TRBJ2-5	.	CASSYGQGAGETQYF	TGTGCCAGCAGTTACGGACAGGGGGCGGGAGAGACCCAGTACTTC
TRBV10-3	TRBD1	TRBJ1-2	.	CAISGDRDRGGYTF	TGTGCCATCAGTGGGGACCGGGACAGGGGCGGCTACACCTTC
TRBV6-5	.	TRBJ1-1	.	CASSTLTPNTEAFF	TGTGCCAGCAGTACCCTGACACCGAACACTGAAGCTTTCTTT
TRBV10-3	.	TRBJ1-5	few	CAIRQAGPIHQPQHF	TGTGCCATCCGACAGGCAGGACCGATTCATCAGCCCCAGCATTTT
TRBV4-2	.	TRBJ2-1	.	CASSQDWASGGGDEQFF	TGTGCCAGCAGCCAAGATTGGGCTAGCGGAGGGGGGGATGAGCAGTTCTTC
TRBV10-3	.	TRBJ1-2	.	CAISESASGVHTF	TGTGCCATCAGTGAGTCAGCATCAGGGGTCCACACCTTC
TRBV30	TRBD2	TRBJ2-7	.	CAWSVGGAANYEQYF	TGTGCCTGGAGTGTGGGAGGGGCCGCTAACTACGAGCAGTACTTC
TRBV4-1	.	TRBJ2-7	.	CASSQEEGSYEQYF	TGCGCCAGCAGCCAAGAGGAGGGCTCCTACGAGCAGTACTTC
TRBV7-9	TRBD2	TRBJ2-3	once	CASRGSFREGRSTDTQYF	TGTGCCAGCAGGGGGAGTTTTCGGGAGGGCCGTAGCACAGATACGCAGTATTTT
TRBV6-5	TRBD2	TRBJ2-7	.	CASTPTSGTYEQYF	TGTGCCAGCACCCCGACTAGCGGGACTTACGAGCAGTACTTC
TRBV19	.	TRBJ1-4	.	CASSTHTQTGLFF	TGTGCCAGTAGTACCCACACGCAGACGGGACTGTTTTTT
TRBV2	TRBD1	TRBJ1-6	.	CASIDRGPPPPLHF	TGTGCCAGCATCGACAGGGGGCCACCCCCACCCCTCCACTTT
TRBV4-2	.	TRBJ2-1	.	CASSLAGASSYNEQFF	TGTGCCAGCAGCCTTGCGGGCGCAAGCTCCTACAATGAGCAGTTCTTC
TRBV13	.	TRBJ2-1	.	CASSDGETYEQFF	TGTGCCAGCAGCGATGGGGAGACCTATGAGCAGTTCTTC
TRBV5-1	.	TRBJ1-3	.	CASSLDGDSSGNTIYF	TGCGCCAGCAGCTTGGACGGGGACTCCTCTGGAAACACCATATATTTT
TRBV5-6	TRBD2	TRBJ2-2	.	CASSPSGRDTGELFF	TGTGCCAGCAGCCCTAGCGGGAGGGACACCGGGGAGCTGTTTTTT